A single sample gave rise to the 8 T cell receptor beta chains below, sequenced in a study of cytomegalovirus exposure and HLA in healthy donors. PCR primers comprised 60 Vbeta and 13 Jbeta primers. Clones were sequenced by immunoSEQ multiplex PCR, and TCRdb holds only the in-frame ones, with some missing. This table has fewer than 20,000 clones, approximately 80% appearing once. The sample comprised PBMCs. Receptors were obtained from a human donor in good health.

The rearrangement links TRBV27 to TRBJ1-1, with 9 bases matching TRBD1. Germline trimming cut 0 bases from V and 0 bases from J; bases unmatched to any gene: 5. The CDR3 totals 17 residues. Germline V gene sequence: CDR1 MNHEY, CDR2 SMNVEV (reference sequence). For the CDR3, the DNA is TGTGCCAGCAGTTTATCGGACAGGGGTCTTATGAACACTGAAGCTTTCTTT. It is translated as CASSLSDRGLMNTEAFF.

This chain links TRBV18 with TRBJ2-7, with 13 positions matching TRBD2. CDR1 and CDR2 (germline): KGHSH, LQKENI. Germline trimming cut 3 bases from V and 6 bases from J; bases unmatched to any gene: 8. The CDR3 extends over 16 amino acids. The CDR3 loop reads CASSPLPGLAGREQYF. As DNA, the CDR3 is TGTGCCAGCTCACCTCTACCGGGACTAGCGGGACGCGAGCAGTACTTC. The full variable domain, with the rest looked up from reference TRBV18 and TRBJ2-7, is NAGVMQNPRHLVRRRGQEARLRCSPMKGHSHVYWYRQLPEEGLKFMVYLQKENIIDESGMPKERFSAEFPKEGPSILRIQQVVRGDSAAYFCASSPLPGLAGREQYFGPGTRLTVT.

The chain has TRBV28 and TRBJ1-1, with D perhaps matching TRBD1 (6 bases). The germline V gene encodes CDR1 MDHEN and CDR2 SYDVKM. V was trimmed by 9 bases and J by 4 bases, leaving 18 bases between them. The CDR3 length is 14 residues. This CDR3 reads CASNPGTLFTEAFF. CDR3 DNA sequence: TGTGCCAGTAATCCCGGGACACTGTTCACTGAAGCTTTCTTT.

This clone was picked up one time. The V and J genes are TRBV5-1 and TRBJ2-1; 7 positions agree with TRBD1. The CDR3 spans 14 residues. The V gene's germline CDR1 is SGHRS and CDR2 YFSETQ. V gave up 8 bases and J gave up 10 bases; unmatched junction bases: 15. The CDR3 region is CASNAGTDLREQFF. CDR3 coding DNA: TGCGCCAGTAACGCCGGGACAGACCTTAGGGAGCAGTTCTTC.

This sequence joins TRBV11-2 and TRBJ1-5; no firm D call. Germline assignment: CDR1 SGHAT and CDR2 FQNNGV. The CDR3 extends over 14 amino acids. The V end was cut by 0 bases, the J end by 7 bases, with 10 bases between. The CDR3 DNA reads TGTGCCAGCAGCTTAGAACCATGGGCCCAGCCCCAGCATTTT. It specifies CASSLEPWAQPQHF.

V and J are TRBV7-6 and TRBJ2-7, with 11 positions matching TRBD1. Germline V lookup: CDR1 SGHVS, CDR2 FNYEAQ. The J segment lost 3 bases and the V segment lost 4 bases, leaving 2 bases of the junction unmatched. The CDR3 totals 14 residues. The CDR3 protein is CASSSGTGGYEQYF. The CDR3 nucleotides are TGTGCCAGCAGCTCCGGGACAGGGGGCTACGAGCAGTACTTC.

This sequence joins TRBV7-2 and TRBJ1-2; 9 nucleotides align to TRBD1. The CDR3 spans 14 residues. V lost 5 bases and J lost 8; bases outside the gene matches: 9. Germline V gene sequence: CDR1 SGHTA, CDR2 FQGNSA. This chain's CDR3 is CASSPGTGRRGYTF. CDR3 nucleotide sequence: TGTGCCAGCAGCCCAGGGACAGGGAGGAGAGGCTACACCTTC.

This chain joins TRBV7-3 and TRBJ1-1, with D hard to call. CDR1 and CDR2 from the germline V gene are SGHTA and FQGTGA. The CDR3 has 13 amino acids. V was trimmed by 6 bases and J by 1 base, leaving 9 bases between them. The CDR3 spells CASSIQQNTEAFF. The CDR3 DNA reads TGTGCCAGCAGTATACAGCAGAACACTGAAGCTTTCTTT.